The clone carrying this T cell receptor (beta chain) was seen repeatedly, ten times or more. Its antigen is unknown. Template-switching 5'RACE yielded the TCR cDNA; a universal primer site and UMIs were added in the process. MiXCR, run by TCRdb on the 5' RACE reads, gives a single entry per CDR3 protein. The sample records 300,000 to 450,000 distinct CDR3 sequences, approximately 6% being singletons. The V end was cut by 4 bases, the J end by 2 bases, with 14 bases between. Germline CDR1 and CDR2: SGHRS and YFSETQ. This CDR3 spans 15 amino acids. This sample was included in a study of T cells after yellow fever vaccination. Study-wide context: When fractions had low cell numbers, they were prepared with SMART-Seq v4 Ultra Low Input.

Broader study findings: Clones from primary vaccination mostly reappeared after the booster (over 95% CD4, under 90% CD8).

The source was PBMCs, collected 5 days after the yellow fever booster vaccination. The clonotype originates from a man aged 25-45 years who received the YFV17D yellow fever vaccine. The V call is TRBV5-1, the J call TRBJ2-3; no clear D. CDR3 amino acids: CASSEPARITDTQYF. DNA for the CDR3: TGCGCCAGCAGCGAACCCGCTAGGATCACAGATACGCAGTATTTT.